This passage covers 23 T cell receptor beta chains from one sample sequenced in a study of cytotoxic CD8 clonotypes in ibrutinib-treated CLL. Sequenced by immunoSEQ multiplex PCR; TCRdb stores in-frame clones only, minus some. In the table there are about 330,000 clones, approximately 67% of which are singletons. Specimen: PBMCs, collected after 36 months of ibrutinib treatment. These receptors were collected from a human donor with chronic lymphocytic leukemia.

The chain is built from TRBV4-3 and TRBJ2-5, with 7 bases lining up with TRBD1. The trim removed 5 bases at V and 4 bases at J, leaving 10 bases unmatched. Per the germline V gene, CDR1 is LGHNA and CDR2 is YSLEER. This CDR3 has 15 residues. The CDR3 nucleotides are TGCGCCAGCAGCTATCGACAGGGCTGGGGAGAGACCCAGTACTTC. Its protein product is CASSYRQGWGETQYF.

The CDR3 here is CASTGTQQETQYF. The CDR3 DNA reads TGTGCCAGCACCGGGACGCAGCAAGAGACCCAGTACTTC. The chain is built from TRBV9 and TRBJ2-5, with D perhaps being TRBD1 or TRBD2 (5 bases each). The CDR3 loop spans 13 amino acids. Germline assignment: CDR1 SGDLS and CDR2 YYNGEE. The V end was cut by 6 bases, the J end by 2 bases, with 11 bases between.

The chain links TRBV20-1 to TRBJ1-2, with D perhaps matching TRBD1 (6 bases). Germline V gene sequence: CDR1 DFQATT, CDR2 SNEGSKA (reference sequence). This CDR3 comprises 10 residues. The ends were cut back, 4 bases at V and 10 bases at J, with 10 bases in the middle. CDR3 region: CSANRELYTF. The DNA for the CDR3 is TGCAGTGCTAACAGGGAGCTCTACACCTTC.

The genes are TRBV28 and TRBJ2-7; weak D call: TRBD2 (5 bases). Germline CDR1 reads MDHEN; CDR2 reads SYDVKM. The CDR3 is 16 amino acids. The ends were cut back, 6 bases at V and 0 bases at J, with 18 bases in the middle. The CDR3 protein is CASSSSAGLASYEQYF. The CDR3 nucleotides are TGTGCCAGCAGCTCCTCTGCGGGCCTTGCCTCCTACGAGCAGTACTTC.

The rearrangement joins TRBV2 to TRBJ2-6; D is unresolved. Trimming pared 7 bases from V and 1 base from J, leaving 11 bases between. The CDR3 has 15 residues. The germline CDR1 and CDR2 sequences are SNHLY and FYNNEI. The CDR3 nucleotides read TGTGCCAGCACCCGGACGGCGTCTGGGGCCAACGTCCTGACTTTC. Its translation is CASTRTASGANVLTF.

The gene calls are TRBV18 and TRBJ1-5; maybe TRBD1 (5 bases). Trimming cost V 3 bases and J 6 bases, with 18 bases left between them. The CDR3 is made up of 16 amino acids. Germline CDR1 and CDR2: KGHSH and LQKENI. CDR3 protein: CASSPSGGLRRQPQHF. DNA of the CDR3: TGTGCCAGCTCACCTTCCGGGGGGTTGCGTCGTCAGCCCCAGCATTTT.

This clone appeared once. This CDR3 is CASSLVSFGQYF. The CDR3 bases are TGTGCCAGCAGCTTAGTTTCGTTCGGGCAGTACTTC. The chain couples TRBV7-9 to TRBJ2-7, with no clear D. The CDR3 runs 12 residues. Trimming stripped 1 base from V and 9 bases from J, with 10 bases between. Germline CDR1 and CDR2: SEHNR and FQNEAQ (reference sequence). The entire variable domain, with the rest obtained from reference TRBV7-9 and TRBJ2-7, is as follows: DTGVSQNPRHKITKRGQNVTFRCDPISEHNRLYWYRQTLGQGPEFLTYFQNEAQLEKSRLLSDRFSAERPKGSFSTLEIQRTEQGDSAMYLCASSLVSFGQYFGPGTRLTVT.

CDR3 residues: CASSAGLGQPQHF. In DNA form, the CDR3 reads TGTGCCAGCAGTGCCGGGTTGGGGCAGCCCCAGCATTTT. The chain employs TRBV6-1 and TRBJ1-5; D remains ambiguous. CDR1 is MNHNS and CDR2 is SASEGT in the germline V gene. The length of the CDR3 is 13 residues. The V and J ends lost 4 bases and 7 bases respectively, with 11 bases between them.

This chain links TRBV9 with TRBJ2-1; no clear D gene. The V end was cut by 0 bases, the J end by 3 bases, with 7 bases between. The CDR3 is made up of 14 amino acids. Per the germline V gene, CDR1 is SGDLS and CDR2 is YYNGEE. CDR3 sequence reads: CASSVDLGYNEQFF. The CDR3 nucleotides are TGTGCCAGCAGCGTAGACCTAGGCTACAATGAGCAGTTCTTC.

This chain joins TRBV7-9 and TRBJ2-5; D uncertain. The germline V and J ends were trimmed by 4 bases and 1 base, with 13 bases remaining between them. In germline, CDR1 is SEHNR, CDR2 FQNEAQ (reference sequence). The CDR3 length is 15 residues. The CDR3: CASSSLHSVQETQYF. DNA of the CDR3: TGTGCCAGCAGCTCCTTACACTCCGTCCAAGAGACCCAGTACTTC.

CDR3 protein: CASSLDARQWYSSTDTQYF. The CDR3 nucleotides are TGTGCCAGCAGCTTAGATGCCCGACAGTGGTATTCTAGCACAGATACGCAGTATTTT. The chain couples TRBV11-2 to TRBJ2-3; a possible D gene is TRBD1 (5 bases). Germline loops: CDR1 SGHAT, CDR2 FQNNGV. Trimming shortened V by 0 bases and J by 0 bases, and 19 bases separated the two germline ends. CDR3 length equals 19 residues.

This clone has just a few counts. This chain joins TRBV11-3 and TRBJ1-1; TRBD1 matches at 8 bases. This CDR3 comprises 13 residues. CDR1 and CDR2 (germline): SGHNT, YENEEA. Trimming at V came to 3 bases and at J to 5 bases, leaving 2 bases not matched to a gene. CDR3 amino acids: CASSFQGATEAFF. For the CDR3, the DNA is TGTGCCAGCAGCTTTCAGGGGGCAACTGAAGCTTTCTTT.

This rearrangement joins TRBV19 to TRBJ1-4; 7 nucleotides line up with TRBD1. The CDR3 is 16 residues long. Losses at the gene ends were 5 bases for V and 3 bases for J; bases not matched to a gene: 9. The V gene's germline CDR1 is LNHDA and CDR2 SQIVND (reference sequence). In nucleotides, the CDR3 is TGTGCCAGTAGTCCCGACAGGGTGGCGGCTAATGAAAAACTGTTTTTT. Its translation is CASSPDRVAANEKLFF.

V gene TRBV2 combines with J gene TRBJ2-7, with 7 bases that match TRBD1. This CDR3 has 15 residues. Germline CDR1 is SNHLY and CDR2 is FYNNEI. The trim removed 5 bases at V and 2 bases at J, leaving 9 bases unmatched. Written as DNA, the CDR3 is TGTGCCAGCAGTTCCTGGCGGACAGGAGCCTACGAGCAGTACTTC. This gives the protein CASSSWRTGAYEQYF.

Turning to this clone: Other nucleotide sequences in the sample specify the same CDR3. The chain employs TRBV18 and TRBJ1-1, with 10 bases identical to TRBD1. V dropped 3 bases and J dropped 0; count of bases not matched to a gene: 1. CDR3 length: 15 amino acids. Germline CDR1 and CDR2: KGHSH and LQKENI. CDR3 bases: TGTGCCAGCTCACCGGGACAGGGGTTGAACACTGAAGCTTTCTTT. It yields the protein CASSPGQGLNTEAFF.

The CDR3: CASSQVMLAGGNEQFF. CDR3 coding DNA: TGCGCCAGCAGCCAAGTGATGCTAGCGGGGGGGAATGAGCAGTTCTTC. This chain joins TRBV4-1 and TRBJ2-1, with 12 positions matching TRBD2. Trimming cost V 1 base and J 7 bases; bases outside gene matches: 5. CDR1 is MGHRA and CDR2 is YSYEKL in the germline V gene. The CDR3 sequence is 16 residues long.

At least ten counts were recorded for this clone. The J gene is TRBJ2-6, the V gene TRBV10-3, with a possible D match to TRBD2 (6 bases). This CDR3 spans 15 amino acids. The V gene's germline CDR1 is ENHRY and CDR2 SYGVKD. The germline V and J ends were trimmed by 5 bases and 8 bases, with 16 bases remaining between them. The CDR3: CAISKGTVGSNVLTF. CDR3 bases: TGTGCCATCAGTAAGGGGACTGTGGGGTCCAACGTCCTGACTTTC.

The gene calls are TRBV5-4 and TRBJ2-1, with 8 bases lining up with TRBD2. Germline CDR1 is SGHNT and CDR2 is YYREEE (reference sequence). The CDR3 totals 14 residues. Trimming at V came to 4 bases and at J to 6 bases, leaving 6 bases not matched to a gene. CDR3 in amino acids: CASSLSGSPNEQFF. DNA for the CDR3: TGTGCCAGCAGCCTCAGCGGGAGCCCCAATGAGCAGTTCTTC.

This clone was found a few times. CDR3 sequence reads: CARQGFNYGYTF. Written as DNA, the CDR3 is TGTGCCAGACAGGGCTTTAACTATGGCTACACCTTC. This chain uses TRBV2 with TRBJ1-2; maybe TRBD1 (6 bases). The CDR3 spans 12 residues. Germline CDR1 SNHLY, CDR2 FYNNEI. Trimming stripped 9 bases from V and 1 base from J, with 9 bases between.

The chain uses TRBV13 and TRBJ2-2; D call uncertain. Germline CDR1 reads PRHDT; CDR2 reads FYEKMQ (reference sequence). V was cut by 2 bases and J by 3 bases, with 1 base left in between. The CDR3 has 12 amino acids. The CDR3 protein is CASSLYTGELFF. CDR3 bases: TGTGCCAGCAGCTTATACACCGGGGAGCTGTTTTTT. Drawing the rest from reference TRBV13 and TRBJ2-2, the complete variable domain is AAGVIQSPRHLIKEKRETATLKCYPIPRHDTVYWYQQGPGQDPQFLISFYEKMQSDKGSIPDRFSAQQFSDYHSELNMSSLELGDSALYFCASSLYTGELFFGEGSRLTVL.

This clone appeared a few times. J is TRBJ2-5 and V is TRBV9, with D tentatively TRBD1 (5 bases). This CDR3 is built from 14 residues. Between the trimmed V and J ends, which lost 4 bases and 10 bases, there was a span of 20 bases. The germline V gene encodes CDR1 SGDLS and CDR2 YYNGEE. The CDR3 nucleotides are TGTGCCAGCAGCACACGACAGTGGAGTGGGGACCAGTACTTC. Residues: CASSTRQWSGDQYF.

This clone came up a few times. The chain's CDR3 is CASSQVGRLDPRNEQFF. In DNA form, the CDR3 reads TGCGCCAGCAGCCAAGTAGGTAGGCTAGATCCCCGCAATGAGCAGTTCTTC. The gene calls are TRBV4-1 and TRBJ2-1, with no clear D. The V gene lost 1 base and the J gene lost 6 bases, with 19 bases spanning the gap. CDR1 MGHRA and CDR2 YSYEKL come from the germline V gene. The CDR3 consists of 17 residues.

This rearrangement joins TRBV2 to TRBJ2-3; 7 bases line up with TRBD2. With V trimmed by 6 bases and J by 2 bases, 5 bases remained unmatched. The CDR3 covers 14 residues. In germline, CDR1 is SNHLY, CDR2 FYNNEI. CDR3 DNA: TGTGCCAGCAGCGTACTAGCGAACACAGATACGCAGTATTTT. It is translated as CASSVLANTDTQYF.